This TCR beta chain comes out of a study of T cell repertoires in cytomegalovirus infection. The wider study: Public signatures in TCR beta pointed to CMV infection and matching HLA type. Study-level findings and limits: Based on cumulative public TCR beta family frequency, carriers of CMV plus the relevant HLA were identified. HLA-C-restricted CMV clonotypes gave the most frequent clonotype in two of eight donors.

V lost 2 bases to trimming and J lost 1 base; unmatched junction nucleotides: 10. This CDR3 is 17 amino acids long. Germline CDR1 and CDR2: SGHVS and FQNEAQ. MiXCR, run by TCRdb on the reads, gives a single entry per CDR3 protein. The sample contains some 230,000 distinct CDR3 sequences, over 20% of which appear only once. This clonotype was detected many times. Its antigen is currently unknown. The sequencing sample was made of CD8+ T cells from PBMCs. The clonotype originates from a human donor in good health (CMV status not recorded). Some clones in this sample may be carry-over from other donors' samples. The V and J genes are TRBV7-8 and TRBJ1-1, with 7 nucleotides matching TRBD1. This chain's CDR3 is CASSLSGTAIPNTEAFF. The CDR3 DNA reads as TGTGCCAGCAGCTTATCCGGGACAGCTATCCCGAACACTGAAGCTTTCTTT.